The 22 T cell receptor beta chains presented below share a single source sample, sequenced in a study of a mutant IDH1 vaccine in newly diagnosed glioma. Their antigens are not known. Only in-frame clones appear in the TCRdb table, and some are missing; sequencing was by immunoSEQ multiplex PCR. The sample holds about 30,000 clones; 75% to 90% are singletons and the top ten take 2.5% to 3.5%. Time point noted: week 5, during vaccination. In the vaccine, a single dose held 300 ug of the mutant IDH1 20-mer peptide, along with topical imiquimod. The material was peripheral blood mononuclear cells (PBMCs), obtained from a glioma patient whose treatment included an IDH1 peptide vaccine. These receptors originate from a woman aged 40 to 50 with glioma. Some clones in this sample may be carry-over from other donors' samples.

The chain links TRBV28 to TRBJ1-5; D is ambiguous. Germline lookup yields CDR1 MDHEN and CDR2 SYDVKM. V was shortened by 4 bases and J by 4 bases, with 11 bases between the two germline ends. The CDR3 spans 14 residues. The CDR3 DNA reads as TGTGCCAGCAGTTCCAGACCGATTAATCAGCCCCAGCATTTT. It specifies CASSSRPINQPQHF. Full variable domain (outside the CDR3, taken from reference TRBV28 and TRBJ1-5): DVKVTQSSRYLVKRTGEKVFLECVQDMDHENMFWYRQDPGLGLRLIYFSYDVKMKEKGDIPEGYSVSREKKERFSLILESASTNQTSMYLCASSSRPINQPQHFGDGTRLSIL.

This clone was picked up one time. The chain combines TRBV25-1 with TRBJ2-5; 7 bases are shared with TRBD1. J gave up 5 bases and V 2 bases, and 11 bases lay outside the gene matches. Germline CDR1 is MGHDK and CDR2 is SYGVNS. This CDR3 comprises 16 residues. In nucleotides, the CDR3 is TGTGCCAGCAGTGAACAACCAGGGGGTGTTTTGGAGACCCAGTACTTC. It specifies CASSEQPGGVLETQYF.

The chain recombines TRBV11-2 with TRBJ2-3; perhaps TRBD1 as D (6 bases). V dropped 8 bases and J dropped 4 bases, with 10 bases sitting between them. Germline CDR1 reads SGHAT; CDR2 reads FQNNGV. This CDR3 has 12 amino acids. CDR3 nucleotides: TGTGCCAGCCTGGGGGCGGCAGATACGCAGTATTTT. This translates into CASLGAADTQYF.

V usage is TRBV7-3 and J usage is TRBJ1-2; D is undetermined. The CDR3 is 11 residues long. Germline CDR1 is SGHTA and CDR2 is FQGTGA. V was cut by 5 bases and J by 5 bases, with 6 bases left in between. CDR3 loop: CASSPVYGYTF. CDR3 DNA sequence: TGTGCCAGCAGCCCCGTTTATGGCTACACCTTC.

The chain has TRBV4-3 and TRBJ2-7; D is possibly TRBD1 or TRBD2 (5 bases each). The V end lost 0 bases, the J end lost 0 bases, and 12 bases lay between the germline ends. Germline values: CDR1 LGHNA, CDR2 YSLEER. The CDR3 runs 16 residues. The CDR3: CASSQDPGRPSYEQYF. For the CDR3, the DNA is TGCGCCAGCAGCCAAGATCCGGGACGGCCCTCCTACGAGCAGTACTTC.

The gene calls are TRBV5-4 and TRBJ2-2; D is unresolved. Trimming took 3 bases from V and 1 from J, leaving 7 bases between them. CDR3 size: 14 residues. Per germline, CDR1 SGHNT and CDR2 YYREEE (reference sequence). The DNA of the CDR3 is TGTGCCAGCAGCTCGCCAAAGAACACCGGGGAGCTGTTTTTT. Protein: CASSSPKNTGELFF.

The chain links TRBV6-5 to TRBJ1-1; D unclear. The CDR3 sequence is 12 residues long. Trimming took 4 bases from V and 11 from J, leaving 14 bases between them. Germline CDR1 is MNHEY and CDR2 is SVGAGI. The CDR3 sequence: CASSSRKGEAFF. As DNA, the CDR3 is TGTGCCAGCAGTTCCCGCAAGGGTGAGGCTTTCTTT.

This chain connects TRBV7-2 to TRBJ2-5; D unresolved. The CDR3 is 17 residues long. Trimming stripped 3 bases from V and 2 bases from J, with 19 bases between. Germline lookup yields CDR1 SGHTA and CDR2 FQGNSA. The CDR3 loop reads CASSFNGWGVIQETQYF. CDR3 sequence (DNA): TGTGCCAGCAGCTTTAACGGGTGGGGTGTAATTCAAGAGACCCAGTACTTC.

V is TRBV29-1 and J is TRBJ1-2; D is undetermined. This CDR3 has 11 residues. The germline V gene has CDR1 SQVTM and CDR2 ANQGSEA. V was pared by 4 bases and J by 7 bases, with 10 bases between. The CDR3: CSVAFSPGYTF. The CDR3 DNA reads as TGCAGCGTTGCCTTTAGCCCTGGCTACACCTTC. Drawing the rest from reference TRBV29-1 and TRBJ1-2, the complete variable domain is SAVISQKPSRDICQRGTSLTIQCQVDSQVTMMFWYRQQPGQSLTLIATANQGSEATYESGFVIDKFPISRPNLTFSTLTVSNMSPEDSSIYLCSVAFSPGYTFGSGTRLTVV.

This clone is medium-sized within its sample. The rearrangement uses TRBV28 and TRBJ2-7; tentatively, D is TRBD1 or TRBD2 (5 bases each). Trimming shortened V by 2 bases and J by 1 base, and 18 bases separated the two germline ends. CDR1 and CDR2 (germline): MDHEN, SYDVKM. The length of the CDR3 is 17 residues. CDR3 amino acids: CASSLGAGAGQSYEQYF. In DNA form, the CDR3 reads TGTGCCAGCAGTTTAGGCGCCGGGGCAGGGCAATCCTACGAGCAGTACTTC.

The chain uses TRBV28 and TRBJ2-1; 11 bases are shared with TRBD2. After removal of 4 bases from V and 8 bases from J, the junction contained 13 bases not matched to a gene. The CDR3 length is 17 residues. Germline-derived CDR1 and CDR2 are MDHEN and SYDVKM. The DNA for the CDR3 is TGTGCCAGCAGTTCCCCTCTTGGTAGCGGGGGGGCCCATGAGCAGTTCTTC. Encoded protein: CASSSPLGSGGAHEQFF.

The chain employs TRBV9 and TRBJ1-3; no firm D call. The V gene lost 4 bases and the J gene lost 0 bases, with 17 bases spanning the gap. CDR1 and CDR2 (germline): SGDLS, YYNGEE. The CDR3 totals 17 residues. This CDR3 reads CASSFPAQALSGNTIYF. The DNA of the CDR3 is TGTGCCAGCAGCTTCCCAGCCCAGGCCCTCTCTGGAAACACCATATATTTT. The full variable domain, completed using reference TRBV9 and TRBJ1-3, is DSGVTQTPKHLITATGQRVTLRCSPRSGDLSVYWYQQSLDQGLQFLIQYYNGEERAKGNILERFSAQQFPDLHSELNLSSLELGDSALYFCASSFPAQALSGNTIYFGEGSWLTVV.

The chain combines TRBV11-2 with TRBJ2-7; 11 nucleotides align to TRBD2. Germline V CDR1 and CDR2: SGHAT, FQNNGV. V shed 7 bases and J 6 bases; nucleotides not matched to a gene: 8. The CDR3 contains 14 residues. In nucleotides, the CDR3 is TGTGCCAGCACCCGCACTCTAGCGGGAGGCGAGCAGTACTTC. Translation gives CASTRTLAGGEQYF. Supplemented by reference TRBV11-2 and TRBJ2-7, the full variable domain reads EAGVAQSPRYKIIEKRQSVAFWCNPISGHATLYWYQQILGQGPKLLIQFQNNGVVDDSQLPKDRFSAERLKGVDSTLKIQPAKLEDSAVYLCASTRTLAGGEQYFGPGTRLTVT.

The chain joins TRBV5-1 to TRBJ1-2, with D possibly being TRBD1 (5 bases). The CDR3 has 15 residues. CDR1 SGHRS and CDR2 YFSETQ come from the germline V gene. Trimming shortened V by 5 bases and J by 4 bases, and 18 bases separated the two germline ends. In nucleotides, the CDR3 is TGCGCCAGCAGTATTGGAGGGGCCCAAACCTATGGCTACACCTTC. It codes for CASSIGGAQTYGYTF.

The chain uses TRBV7-8 and TRBJ2-2; tentatively, D is TRBD1 (5 bases). Germline V CDR1 and CDR2: SGHVS, FQNEAQ. The CDR3 sequence is 16 residues long. V lost 2 bases to trimming and J lost 5 bases, with 15 bases between them. The chain's CDR3 is CASSLWSAGRTGELFF. CDR3 nucleotides: TGTGCCAGCAGCTTATGGTCAGCAGGGCGAACCGGGGAGCTGTTTTTT.

The chain uses TRBV7-9 and TRBJ2-4; possibly TRBD1 or TRBD2 for D (5 bases each). The CDR3 is 14 amino acids. Looked up from germline, CDR1 is SEHNR and CDR2 is FQNEAQ (reference sequence). V dropped 2 bases and J dropped 6 bases, with 11 bases sitting between them. The CDR3 DNA is TGTGCCAGCAGCTTACCGGGGACGGGAAACATTCAGTACTTC. It specifies CASSLPGTGNIQYF. Full variable domain (outside the CDR3, taken from reference TRBV7-9 and TRBJ2-4): DTGVSQNPRHKITKRGQNVTFRCDPISEHNRLYWYRQTLGQGPEFLTYFQNEAQLEKSRLLSDRFSAERPKGSFSTLEIQRTEQGDSAMYLCASSLPGTGNIQYFGAGTRLSVL.

This rearrangement joins TRBV2 to TRBJ2-3, with 9 bases that match TRBD2. The CDR3 totals 15 residues. Germline lookup yields CDR1 SNHLY and CDR2 FYNNEI. The J segment lost 6 bases and the V segment lost 3 bases, leaving 7 bases of the junction unmatched. The DNA for the CDR3 is TGTGCCAGCAGTGAGGGACTAGCCCGTCCGGATACGCAGTATTTT. This translates into CASSEGLARPDTQYF.

The gene calls are TRBV2 and TRBJ2-5; D possibly corresponds to TRBD1 (6 bases). The CDR3 has 13 amino acids. Trimming took off 6 bases at V and 4 bases at J, with 12 bases between the two ends. Germline loops: CDR1 SNHLY, CDR2 FYNNEI. The CDR3 sequence is CASRGQGRETQYF. For the CDR3, the DNA is TGTGCCAGCAGGGGCCAGGGGAGAGAGACCCAGTACTTC. The whole variable domain, filled in from reference TRBV2 and TRBJ2-5, reads EPEVTQTPSHQVTQMGQEVILRCVPISNHLYFYWYRQILGQKVEFLVSFYNNEISEKSEIFDDQFSVERPDGSNFTLKIRSTKLEDSAMYFCASRGQGRETQYFGPGTRLLVL.

By sample fraction, this clone is medium-sized. The chain is built from TRBV28 and TRBJ1-1; D call uncertain. Trimming cost V 5 bases and J 5 bases, with 15 bases left between them. This CDR3 contains 14 residues. Germline CDR1 reads MDHEN; CDR2 reads SYDVKM. The CDR3 region has the DNA TGTGCCAGCAGTATACAAAGGGTGGGGACTGAAGCTTTCTTT. As protein: CASSIQRVGTEAFF.

This clone is labeled as medium-sized. Different DNA sequences within this sample yield the same CDR3. This chain's CDR3 is CASSLGRVPYEQYF. CDR3 nucleotide sequence: TGTGCCAGCAGCTTAGGCAGGGTTCCTTACGAGCAGTACTTC. The chain joins TRBV7-9 to TRBJ2-7; D might be TRBD1 (5 bases). V was trimmed by 1 base and J by 4 bases, leaving 11 bases between them. Looked up from germline, CDR1 is SEHNR and CDR2 is FQNEAQ (reference sequence). The CDR3 spans 14 residues.

V gene TRBV6-6 combines with J gene TRBJ1-1, with 9 bases that match TRBD1. Trimming cost V 5 bases and J 11 bases; bases outside gene matches: 6. The CDR3 runs to 12 residues. Looked up from germline, CDR1 is MNHNY and CDR2 is SVGAGI (reference sequence). CDR3 protein: CASSDRGRAAFF. The CDR3 DNA sequence: TGTGCCAGCAGTGACAGGGGGAGGGCGGCTTTCTTT.

The chain is built from TRBV5-4 and TRBJ2-2; TRBD2 agrees at 7 bases. J gave up 0 bases and V 4 bases, and 3 bases lay outside the gene matches. The CDR3 is made up of 15 amino acids. CDR1 and CDR2 from the germline V gene are SGHNT and YYREEE (reference sequence). The CDR3 DNA follows: TGTGCCAGCAGCCCCGGACTAGCGAACACCGGGGAGCTGTTTTTT. Its protein product is CASSPGLANTGELFF.